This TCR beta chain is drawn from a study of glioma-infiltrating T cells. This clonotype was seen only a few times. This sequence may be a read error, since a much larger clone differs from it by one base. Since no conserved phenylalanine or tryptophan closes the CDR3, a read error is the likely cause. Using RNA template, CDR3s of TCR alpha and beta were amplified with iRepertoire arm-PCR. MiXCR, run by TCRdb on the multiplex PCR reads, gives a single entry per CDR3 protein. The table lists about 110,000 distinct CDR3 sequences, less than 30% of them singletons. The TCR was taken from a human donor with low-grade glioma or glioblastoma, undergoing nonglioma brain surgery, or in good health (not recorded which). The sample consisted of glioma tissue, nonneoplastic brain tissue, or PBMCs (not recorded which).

The CDR3 reads CASSFGQGYYGYTS. For the CDR3, the DNA is TGTGCCAGCAGCTTTGGACAGGGGTACTATGGCTACACCTCC. V usage is TRBV7-2 and J usage is TRBJ1-2, with TRBD1 matching over 9 bases. Germline V gene lookup returns CDR1 SGHTA and CDR2 FQGNSA. V shed 3 bases, J shed 3 bases, and the junction held 2 bases outside the gene matches. This CDR3 region has 14 residues.